A single sample is the source of the 30 T cell receptor beta chains below, sequenced in a study of response to subunit inactivated influenza vaccine. TCRdb reprocessed the RT-PCR reads via MiXCR and lists one record per CDR3 protein. This table has 450,000 to 600,000 distinct CDR3 sequences, 16% appearing once. This specimen consisted of CD4+ T cells sorted from PBMCs, obtained 23 to 25 months after vaccination. The receptors derive from a man aged 50 to 75 who received an inactivated influenza vaccine.

The rearrangement uses TRBV2 and TRBJ2-7; possibly TRBD2 for D (5 bases). Trimming left V 8 bases short and J 2 bases short, with 13 bases between. This CDR3 is built from 13 residues. The germline V gene has CDR1 SNHLY and CDR2 FYNNEI. This chain's CDR3 is CASHRGNPYEQYF. The CDR3, as DNA: TGTGCCAGCCATCGGGGTAATCCCTACGAGCAGTACTTC.

This clonotype was seen more than once but under ten times. The rearrangement links TRBV6-2 or TRBV6-3 to TRBJ2-3; TRBD2 matches 9 bases. The CDR3 is 18 amino acids. CDR1 is MNHEY, CDR2 SVGEGT, per germline. With V trimmed by 2 bases and J by 3 bases, 12 bases remained unmatched. The CDR3 nucleotides are TGTGCCAGCAGTTACAGAACAATAGCGGGAGAAGATACAGATACGCAGTATTTT. Encoded protein: CASSYRTIAGEDTDTQYF.

In DNA form, the CDR3 reads TGCGCCAGCACGGTGGAGAACGGGGAGCTGTTTTTT. Its translation: CASTVENGELFF. The rearrangement joins TRBV5-1 to TRBJ2-2; no reliable D call. CDR3 length: 12 residues. The germline CDR1 and CDR2 sequences are SGHRS and YFSETQ. V was trimmed by 6 bases and J by 7 bases, leaving 10 bases between them.

The V and J genes are TRBV6-2 or TRBV6-3 and TRBJ2-6, with a tentative D call TRBD1 (6 bases). Germline V gives CDR1 MNHEY, CDR2 SVGEGT. Trimming removed 5 bases at V and 0 bases at J, with 20 bases between. This CDR3 is built from 19 residues. In DNA, the CDR3 is TGTGCCAGCAGTACTAAACCGGGACAACGTATCTCTGGGGCCAACGTCCTGACTTTC. Translated: CASSTKPGQRISGANVLTF.

This clonotype was detected only a few times. This chain connects TRBV4-2 to TRBJ1-1, with D possibly being TRBD1 (6 bases). Trimming pared 0 bases from V and 6 bases from J, leaving 14 bases between. The V gene's germline CDR1 is LGHNA and CDR2 YNFKEQ. The CDR3 is 15 residues long. Written as DNA, the CDR3 is TGTGCCAGCAGCCAAGAGGGGGGGGCTGTGGCTGAAGCTTTCTTT. It codes for CASSQEGGAVAEAFF.

This clonotype has only a few counts. The J gene is TRBJ2-2, the V gene TRBV5-5; D may be TRBD2 (5 bases). V gave up 0 bases and J gave up 7 bases, with 10 bases separating them. The CDR3 loop spans 14 amino acids. CDR1 SGHKS and CDR2 YYEKEE come from the germline V gene (reference sequence). CDR3 bases: TGTGCCAGCAGCTTGGCGGGGAACTACGGGGAGCTGTTTTTT. Translating gives CASSLAGNYGELFF.

The J gene is TRBJ2-7, the V gene TRBV5-1; 14 positions match TRBD2. The junction had 3 bases not matched to a gene; V was cut back by 0 bases and J by 4 bases. The CDR3 covers 16 residues. From germline, CDR1 is SGHRS and CDR2 YFSETQ. The DNA for the CDR3 is TGCGCCAGCAGCTTGGCCGGACTAGCGGGGGGATACGAGCAGTACTTC. It is translated as CASSLAGLAGGYEQYF.

This clonotype came up a few times. The chain links TRBV12-3 or TRBV12-4 to TRBJ2-3, with 13 bases fitting TRBD2. This CDR3 has 17 residues. V dropped 2 bases and J dropped 3; count of bases not matched to a gene: 5. CDR3 DNA sequence: TGTGCCAGCAGTTTATTACTAGCGGGGGGGCCGACAGATACGCAGTATTTT. Translating gives CASSLLLAGGPTDTQYF.

In its sample, this clonotype was seen a few times. The CDR3 coding sequence is TGTGCCAGCAGCGTTAGACCTCTCTCTGGGGCCAACGTCCTGACTTTC. The encoded protein is CASSVRPLSGANVLTF. The chain joins TRBV9 to TRBJ2-6, with no clear D. The V gene's germline CDR1 is SGDLS and CDR2 YYNGEE. The V and J ends lost 2 bases and 0 bases respectively, with 9 bases between them. This CDR3 region has 16 residues.

V usage is TRBV6-1 and J usage is TRBJ2-1; 7 bases match TRBD1. The length of the CDR3 is 14 residues. CDR1 and CDR2 from the germline V gene are MNHNS and SASEGT. The J segment lost 6 bases and the V segment lost 6 bases, leaving 8 bases of the junction unmatched. CDR3 in DNA: TGTGCCAGCAGAAGGACAGGCCTGGGCAATGAGCAGTTCTTC. Amino acid sequence: CASRRTGLGNEQFF.

The V gene is TRBV12-3 or TRBV12-4, the J gene TRBJ1-2; tentatively, D is TRBD1 (5 bases). CDR3 length: 12 residues. V lost 1 base, J lost 8 bases, and 8 bases lay in between. This CDR3 reads CASSLGGFGYTF. The CDR3 bases are TGTGCCAGCAGTTTAGGGGGCTTCGGCTACACCTTC.

The gene calls are TRBV5-1 and TRBJ2-1, with 10 nucleotides matching TRBD2. The CDR3 is 16 amino acids. CDR1 and CDR2 (germline): SGHRS, YFSETQ. Trimming removed 0 bases from V and 4 bases from J; junction bases left unmatched: 4. DNA for the CDR3: TGCGCCAGCAGCTTGGGTCCTAGCGGGAGTTACAATGAGCAGTTCTTC. This sequence encodes CASSLGPSGSYNEQFF.

The rearrangement links TRBV12-3 or TRBV12-4 to TRBJ1-4; 9 bases agree with TRBD1. There are 14 residues in the CDR3. J lost 5 bases, V lost 6 bases, and 4 bases had no gene match. CDR3 amino acids: CASSGGQGNEKLFF. The DNA of the CDR3 is TGTGCCAGCAGCGGGGGACAGGGAAATGAAAAACTGTTTTTT.

The V gene is TRBV2, the J gene TRBJ1-2; D perhaps matches TRBD1 (6 bases). Trimming stripped 8 bases from V and 3 bases from J, with 13 bases between. The CDR3 sequence is 13 residues long. Germline V CDR1 and CDR2: SNHLY, FYNNEI. CDR3 DNA sequence: TGTGCCAGCTTTGAGGGGGTAGACTATGGCTACACCTTC. This gives the protein CASFEGVDYGYTF.

This clonotype was counted a few times. This sequence joins TRBV4-2 and TRBJ2-2; D may be TRBD1 (6 bases). The germline CDR1 and CDR2 sequences are LGHNA and YNFKEQ. This CDR3 is built from 16 residues. The ends were cut back, 0 bases at V and 5 bases at J, with 13 bases in the middle. CDR3 residues: CASSQEPGQLTGELFF. CDR3 in DNA: TGTGCCAGCAGCCAAGAACCCGGACAGTTGACCGGGGAGCTGTTTTTT.

This clonotype was seen many times. V gene TRBV20-1 combines with J gene TRBJ2-7, with a weak D call TRBD2 (5 bases). Deletions cut 5 bases from V and 2 bases from J, with 16 bases between. Germline lookup yields CDR1 DFQATT and CDR2 SNEGSKA (reference sequence). This CDR3 is built from 14 residues. CDR3 DNA: TGCAGTGCTTTCTCGGGGTCCGCGACCTACGAGCAGTACTTC. Protein product: CSAFSGSATYEQYF.

This clonotype showed up just a few times. The rearrangement links TRBV24-1 to TRBJ2-1; D remains unclear. Trimming removed 3 bases from V and 7 bases from J, with 15 bases in between. Germline loops: CDR1 KGHDR, CDR2 SFDVKD. The CDR3 loop spans 15 amino acids. CDR3 in amino acids: CATSDVRPPGNEQFF. CDR3 coding DNA: TGTGCCACCAGTGATGTCAGGCCCCCGGGTAATGAGCAGTTCTTC.

About this clonotype itself: An end of the junction does not agree with germline; a read error may underlie this. The CDR3 DNA reads TGTGCCTGCAGCCAAGTCATGATCCGCTCCTACAATGAGCAGTTCTTC. This sequence encodes CACSQVMIRSYNEQFF. The chain uses TRBV3-1 and TRBJ2-1; D gene uncertain. CDR3 length: 16 amino acids. The germline V gene has CDR1 LGHDT and CDR2 YNNKEL (reference sequence).

The chain employs TRBV30 and TRBJ1-1; D may be TRBD1 (6 bases). Deletions cut 2 bases from V and 4 bases from J, with 14 bases between. Germline V gives CDR1 GTSNPN, CDR2 SVGIG (reference sequence). The CDR3 extends over 14 amino acids. DNA of the CDR3: TGTGCCTGGAGTCGGGCAGGGGTTGGCACTGAAGCTTTCTTT. This translates into CAWSRAGVGTEAFF.

This clonotype was found many times. The J gene is TRBJ1-2, the V gene TRBV20-1; possibly TRBD1 for D (6 bases). CDR1 is DFQATT, CDR2 SNEGSKA, per germline (reference sequence). Trimming pared 6 bases from V and 3 bases from J, leaving 20 bases between. This CDR3 contains 15 residues. The DNA for the CDR3 is TGCAGTGCGAGAAAACAGGGAGGGGACTACTATGGCTACACCTTC. Translating gives CSARKQGGDYYGYTF.

This chain joins TRBV20-1 and TRBJ2-7; D uncertain. Trimming stripped 6 bases from V and 3 bases from J, with 6 bases between. CDR1 is DFQATT, CDR2 SNEGSKA, per germline (reference sequence). The CDR3 has 10 amino acids. CDR3 residues: CSASNYEQYF. CDR3 DNA sequence: TGCAGTGCCTCGAACTACGAGCAGTACTTC.

This chain uses TRBV2 with TRBJ2-3; D might be TRBD2 (6 bases). From germline, CDR1 is SNHLY and CDR2 FYNNEI. The length of the CDR3 is 13 residues. V was shortened by 7 bases and J by 11 bases, with 19 bases between the two germline ends. The CDR3 sequence: CASTEQAGPMQYF. The CDR3 DNA is TGTGCCAGCACCGAACAGGCGGGGCCCATGCAGTATTTT.

This clonotype was counted a few times. V is TRBV6-5 and J is TRBJ2-7, with a weak D call TRBD1 (5 bases). V dropped 2 bases and J dropped 3 bases, with 20 bases sitting between them. This CDR3 has 17 amino acids. Germline CDR1 MNHEY, CDR2 SVGAGI. The CDR3 spells CASSYPAPTEPHYEQYF. The CDR3 DNA reads as TGTGCCAGCAGTTACCCAGCCCCGACAGAACCTCACTACGAGCAGTACTTC.

This clonotype was picked up many times. V and J are TRBV15 and TRBJ2-1; 7 bases match TRBD1. V dropped 2 bases and J dropped 7; count of bases not matched to a gene: 2. The CDR3 totals 13 residues. CDR1 is LNHNV and CDR2 is YYDKDF in the germline V gene (reference sequence). The CDR3 DNA sequence: TGTGCCACCAGCAGAAAACAGGGGAATGAGCAGTTCTTC. Translating it yields CATSRKQGNEQFF.

The table lists this clonotype with a few counts. The chain carries TRBV18 and TRBJ2-2; D may correspond to TRBD1 or TRBD2 (5 bases each). The germline CDR1 and CDR2 sequences are KGHSH and LQKENI. V gave up 4 bases and J gave up 0 bases, with 24 bases separating them. The CDR3 runs to 20 residues. CDR3 coding DNA: TGTGCCAGCTCACTAAGAGGGAGACAGTTATACTTCGCGAACACCGGGGAGCTGTTTTTT. Protein product: CASSLRGRQLYFANTGELFF.

This clonotype was counted only a few times. J is TRBJ1-1 and V is TRBV2; the D is unclear. V was shortened by 1 base and J by 1 base, with 4 bases between the two germline ends. The CDR3 runs to 13 residues. In germline, CDR1 is SNHLY, CDR2 FYNNEI. CDR3 nucleotide sequence: TGTGCCAGCAGTGAAGAGGGGAACACTGAAGCTTTCTTT. Translation gives CASSEEGNTEAFF.

This clonotype has a handful of counts. This chain uses TRBV27 with TRBJ2-1, with a tentative D call TRBD2 (6 bases). Germline CDR1 and CDR2: MNHEY and SMNVEV (reference sequence). The CDR3 loop spans 16 amino acids. Trimming took 6 bases from V and 5 from J, leaving 20 bases between them. Here the CDR3 DNA reads TGTGCCAGCAGGCCCCCCTGGAGGGGCTTAGACAATGAGCAGTTCTTC. Its translation: CASRPPWRGLDNEQFF.

The chain couples TRBV5-1 to TRBJ2-2; unclear D gene. The CDR3 extends over 15 amino acids. Deletions cut 0 bases from V and 5 bases from J, with 11 bases between. The germline CDR1 and CDR2 sequences are SGHRS and YFSETQ. CDR3 DNA: TGCGCCAGCAGCTTGGCTGGCAGCGAGACCGGGGAGCTGTTTTTT. Translating it yields CASSLAGSETGELFF.

There are a few counts of this clonotype. The chain uses TRBV6-2 or TRBV6-3 and TRBJ1-2; no firm D call. Looked up from germline, CDR1 is MNHEY and CDR2 is SVGEGT. V dropped 2 bases and J dropped 6 bases, with 19 bases sitting between them. There are 16 residues in the CDR3. CDR3 sequence: CASSYRTGTSYHGYTF. Written as DNA, the CDR3 is TGTGCCAGCAGTTACAGAACCGGAACATCGTATCATGGCTACACCTTC.

This clonotype came up a few times. V gene TRBV6-1 combines with J gene TRBJ2-1; 7 nucleotides agree with TRBD1. The V gene end was trimmed by 6 bases and the J gene end by 3 bases; junction bases not matched to a gene: 5. The CDR3 is 14 amino acids. The germline V gene has CDR1 MNHNS and CDR2 SASEGT. The CDR3 region is CASRSDRNYNEQFF. The CDR3, as DNA: TGTGCCAGCAGATCGGACAGGAACTACAATGAGCAGTTCTTC.